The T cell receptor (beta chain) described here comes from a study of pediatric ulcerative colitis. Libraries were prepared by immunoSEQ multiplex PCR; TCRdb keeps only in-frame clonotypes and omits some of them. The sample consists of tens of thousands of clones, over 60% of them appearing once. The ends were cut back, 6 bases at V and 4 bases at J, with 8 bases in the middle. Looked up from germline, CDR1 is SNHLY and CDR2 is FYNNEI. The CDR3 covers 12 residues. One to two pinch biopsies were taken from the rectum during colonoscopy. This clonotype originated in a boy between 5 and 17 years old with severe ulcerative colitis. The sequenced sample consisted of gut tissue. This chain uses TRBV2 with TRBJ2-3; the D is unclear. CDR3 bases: TGTGCCAGCAGAGTAGGGCCAGATACGCAGTATTTT. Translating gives CASRVGPDTQYF.